Reported below is one T cell receptor beta chain. Antigen specificity is unknown. The use of a sample-barcoded 5' primer and a J-beta primer mix characterized a second PCR of about 6 to 12 cycles. Each CDR3 protein gets one entry after TCRdb re-called the 5' RACE reads with MiXCR. The sample yields about 930,000 distinct CDR3 sequences, around 29% seen once. The entry originates in a study of blood T cells in healthy people across ages. Regarding the study as a whole: The lack of PBMC sorting stopped any conclusive naive versus antigen-experienced comparison. The percentage of naive T cells correlated strongly with TCR beta diversity.

Germline loops: CDR1 SGHTA, CDR2 FQGNSA. CDR3 length equals 15 residues. V was clipped by 5 bases and J by 4 bases, with 17 bases between them. Another study also made use of these data, one on T cells of mothers and their children. That work adds: cDNA was made from all extracted RNA, 1.5 ug per 15 ul. Overlap ran slightly, non-significantly higher for related than unrelated mother-child pairs.

This clonotype was obtained from a woman in her forties in good health. The chain couples TRBV7-2 to TRBJ1-2; D remains ambiguous. Sequences were obtained from blood. CDR3 sequence reads: CASSANKGPAYGYTF. Here the CDR3 DNA reads TGTGCCAGCAGCGCAAACAAGGGCCCCGCCTATGGCTACACCTTC.